A single T cell receptor beta chain is shown here with its context. Its target is unknown. One end of the junction fails to match germline, which may point to a read error. As defined, naive CD8 cells were CD45RO-negative and positively selected for CCR7, with terminally differentiated effector memory CD45RA+ cells excluded. The record originates from a study of shared clonotypes between healthy human individuals. Study-level results: The study generally estimated greater richness for naive than memory subsets. Naive CD4 clonotypes overlapped across several donors at about 5.2%.

Researchers divided each subset's genomic DNA evenly across several immunoSEQ plates. Each replicate PCR on the sorted subsets used roughly 190 ng DNA (roughly 32,000 T cell genomes). TCRdb keeps only in-frame clones here, not all; method: immunoSEQ multiplex PCR. In the table there are approximately 840,000 clones, 90% to 97% of which are singletons. The CDR3 loop spans 13 amino acids. Germline CDR1 SQVTM, CDR2 ANQGSEA. The V and J genes are TRBV29-1 and TRBJ2-7, with 9 bases aligning to TRBD2. The sequencing input was naive CD8+ T cells sorted from blood. This sequence was found in a man aged 25 to 45 in good health. As DNA, the CDR3 is TGCAGCGGGAGGAGCGGGAGGACCTACAAGCAGTACTTC. Amino acids: CSGRSGRTYKQYF.